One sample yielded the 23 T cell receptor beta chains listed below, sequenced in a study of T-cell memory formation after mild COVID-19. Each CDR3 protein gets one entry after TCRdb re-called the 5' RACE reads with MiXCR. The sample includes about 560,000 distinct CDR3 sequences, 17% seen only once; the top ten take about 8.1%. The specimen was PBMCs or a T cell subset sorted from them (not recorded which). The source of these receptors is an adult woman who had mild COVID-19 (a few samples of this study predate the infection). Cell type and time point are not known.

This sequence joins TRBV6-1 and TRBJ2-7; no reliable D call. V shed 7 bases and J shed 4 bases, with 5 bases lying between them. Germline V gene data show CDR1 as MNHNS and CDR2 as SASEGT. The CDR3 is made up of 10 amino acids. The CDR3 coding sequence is TGTGCCAGCAACAGTTACGAGCAGTACTTC. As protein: CASNSYEQYF.

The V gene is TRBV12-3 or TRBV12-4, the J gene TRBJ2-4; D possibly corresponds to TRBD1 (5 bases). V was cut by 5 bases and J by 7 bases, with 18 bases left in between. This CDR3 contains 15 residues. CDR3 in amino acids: CASSGFPVRDNIQYF. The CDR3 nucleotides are TGTGCCAGCAGTGGATTCCCGGTCAGGGATAACATTCAGTACTTC.

CDR3 region: CASGPDVQTVPSGANVLTF. DNA for the CDR3: TGCGCCAGCGGACCGGACGTTCAGACAGTACCCTCTGGGGCCAACGTCCTGACTTTC. This chain joins TRBV5-1 and TRBJ2-6; a weak D match, TRBD1 (5 bases). The germline CDR1 and CDR2 sequences are SGHRS and YFSETQ. The CDR3 contains 19 residues. Trimming pared 7 bases from V and 0 bases from J, leaving 23 bases between.

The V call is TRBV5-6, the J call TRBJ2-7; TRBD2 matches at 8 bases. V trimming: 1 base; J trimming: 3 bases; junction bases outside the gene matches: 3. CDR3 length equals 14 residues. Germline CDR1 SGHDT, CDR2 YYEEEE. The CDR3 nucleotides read TGTGCCAGCAGCTTGACTAGCGGCCTCTACGAGCAGTACTTC. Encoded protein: CASSLTSGLYEQYF.

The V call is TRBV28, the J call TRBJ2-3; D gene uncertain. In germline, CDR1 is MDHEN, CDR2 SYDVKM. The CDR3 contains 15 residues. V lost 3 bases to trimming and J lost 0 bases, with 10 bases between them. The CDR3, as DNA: TGTGCCAGCAGTTTGTTTCCAGCGAGCACAGATACGCAGTATTTT. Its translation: CASSLFPASTDTQYF.

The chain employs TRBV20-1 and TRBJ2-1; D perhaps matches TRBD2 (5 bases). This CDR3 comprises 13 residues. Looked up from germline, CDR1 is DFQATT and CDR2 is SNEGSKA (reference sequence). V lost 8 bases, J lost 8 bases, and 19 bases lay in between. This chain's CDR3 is CSPFQLGGDEQFF. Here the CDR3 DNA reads TGCAGTCCGTTCCAACTAGGCGGCGATGAGCAGTTCTTC.

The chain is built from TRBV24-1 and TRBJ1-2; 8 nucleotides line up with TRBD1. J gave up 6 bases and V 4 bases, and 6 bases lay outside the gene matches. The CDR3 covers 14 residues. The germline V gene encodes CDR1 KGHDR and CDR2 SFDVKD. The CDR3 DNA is TGTGCCACCAGTGACCGCGGACAGGGAGATGGCTACACCTTC. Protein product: CATSDRGQGDGYTF.

The CDR3 DNA reads as TGTGCCAGCAGGGTTGCAGGGGTGAACAATCAGCCCCAGCATTTT. Protein sequence: CASRVAGVNNQPQHF. The rearrangement uses TRBV2 and TRBJ1-5; possible D gene TRBD1, 6 bases. V shed 6 bases and J shed 3 bases, with 15 bases lying between them. The CDR3 length is 15 residues. Germline CDR1 and CDR2: SNHLY and FYNNEI.

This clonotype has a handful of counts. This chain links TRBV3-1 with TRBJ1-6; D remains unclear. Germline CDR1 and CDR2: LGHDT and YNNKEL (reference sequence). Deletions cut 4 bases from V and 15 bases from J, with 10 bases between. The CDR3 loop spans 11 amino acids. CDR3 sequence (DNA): TGTGCCAGCAGCCTCCGTTCGGACCTCCACTTT. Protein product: CASSLRSDLHF.

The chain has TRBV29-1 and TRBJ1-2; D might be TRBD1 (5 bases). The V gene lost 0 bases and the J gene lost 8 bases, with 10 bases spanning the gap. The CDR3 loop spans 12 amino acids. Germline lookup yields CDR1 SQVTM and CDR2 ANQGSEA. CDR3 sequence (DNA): TGCAGCGTTGAAGAATGGGGGAGGGGCTACACCTTC. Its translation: CSVEEWGRGYTF.

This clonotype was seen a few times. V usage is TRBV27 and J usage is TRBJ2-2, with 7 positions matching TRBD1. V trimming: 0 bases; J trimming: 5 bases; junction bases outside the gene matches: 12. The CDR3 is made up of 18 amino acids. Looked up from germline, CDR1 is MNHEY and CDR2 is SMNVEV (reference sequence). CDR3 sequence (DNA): TGTGCCAGCAGTTTATCGAGGGGTCTACAGGGGAGAACCGGGGAGCTGTTTTTT. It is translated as CASSLSRGLQGRTGELFF.

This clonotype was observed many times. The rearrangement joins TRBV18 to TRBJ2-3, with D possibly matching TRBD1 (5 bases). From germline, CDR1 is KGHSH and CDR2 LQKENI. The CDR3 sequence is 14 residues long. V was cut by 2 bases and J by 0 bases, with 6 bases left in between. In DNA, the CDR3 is TGTGCCAGCTCACCAGACAGTAGCACAGATACGCAGTATTTT. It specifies CASSPDSSTDTQYF.

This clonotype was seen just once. The CDR3 sequence: CASSVPGQGETQYF. As DNA, the CDR3 is TGTGCCAGCAGCGTGCCGGGACAGGGTGAGACCCAGTACTTC. The chain links TRBV9 to TRBJ2-5, with 9 bases fitting TRBD1. After removal of 2 bases from V and 5 bases from J, the junction contained 4 bases not matched to a gene. Germline CDR1 and CDR2: SGDLS and YYNGEE. The CDR3 runs to 14 residues.

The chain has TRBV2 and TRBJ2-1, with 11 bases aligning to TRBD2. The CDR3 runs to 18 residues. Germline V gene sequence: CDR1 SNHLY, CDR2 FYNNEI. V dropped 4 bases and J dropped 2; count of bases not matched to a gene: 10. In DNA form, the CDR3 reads TGTGCCAGCAGTGTTAAGGGACTAGCGGTTTTTACCTACAATGAGCAGTTCTTC. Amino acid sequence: CASSVKGLAVFTYNEQFF.

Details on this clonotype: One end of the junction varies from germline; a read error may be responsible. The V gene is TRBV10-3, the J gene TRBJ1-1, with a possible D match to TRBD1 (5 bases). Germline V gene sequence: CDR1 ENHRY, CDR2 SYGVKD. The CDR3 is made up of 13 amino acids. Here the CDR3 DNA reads TGTGCCACCAGTGGGGCGCAGGACACTGAAGCTTTCTTT. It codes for CATSGAQDTEAFF.

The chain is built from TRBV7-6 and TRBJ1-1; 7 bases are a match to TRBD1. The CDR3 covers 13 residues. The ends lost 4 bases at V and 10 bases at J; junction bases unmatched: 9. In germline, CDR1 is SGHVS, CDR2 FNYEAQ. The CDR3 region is CASSSGQSTGAFF. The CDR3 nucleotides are TGTGCCAGCAGCTCGGGACAGTCGACGGGAGCTTTCTTT.

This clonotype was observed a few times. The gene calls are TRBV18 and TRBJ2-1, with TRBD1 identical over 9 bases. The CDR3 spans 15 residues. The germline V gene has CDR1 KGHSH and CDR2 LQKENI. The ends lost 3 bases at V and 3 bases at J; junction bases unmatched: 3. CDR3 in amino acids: CASSPGQGNYNEQFF. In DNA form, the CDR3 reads TGTGCCAGCTCACCCGGACAGGGGAACTACAATGAGCAGTTCTTC.

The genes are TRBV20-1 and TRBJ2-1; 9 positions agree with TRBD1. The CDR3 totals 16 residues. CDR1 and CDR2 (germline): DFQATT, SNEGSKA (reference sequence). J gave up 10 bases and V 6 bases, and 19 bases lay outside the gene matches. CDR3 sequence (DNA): TGCAGTGCCCGAGGTCAAGTGGGGACAGGGACCGGGGAGCAGTTCTTC. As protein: CSARGQVGTGTGEQFF.

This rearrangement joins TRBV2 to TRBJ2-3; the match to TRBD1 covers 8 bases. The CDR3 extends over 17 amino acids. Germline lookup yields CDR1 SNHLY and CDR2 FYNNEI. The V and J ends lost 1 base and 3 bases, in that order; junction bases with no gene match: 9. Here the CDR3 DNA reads TGTGCCAGCAGTGAAGGGGGGACAGGCCCCGTAACAGATACGCAGTATTTT. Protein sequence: CASSEGGTGPVTDTQYF. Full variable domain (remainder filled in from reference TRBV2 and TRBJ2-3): EPEVTQTPSHQVTQMGQEVILRCVPISNHLYFYWYRQILGQKVEFLVSFYNNEISEKSEIFDDQFSVERPDGSNFTLKIRSTKLEDSAMYFCASSEGGTGPVTDTQYFGPGTRLTVL.

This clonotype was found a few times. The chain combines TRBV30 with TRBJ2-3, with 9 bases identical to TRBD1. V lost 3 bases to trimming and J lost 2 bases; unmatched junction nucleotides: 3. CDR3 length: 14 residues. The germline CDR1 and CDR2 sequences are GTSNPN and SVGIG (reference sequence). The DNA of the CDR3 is TGTGCCTGGAGGGACAGGGGAGTCACAGATACGCAGTATTTT. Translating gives CAWRDRGVTDTQYF.

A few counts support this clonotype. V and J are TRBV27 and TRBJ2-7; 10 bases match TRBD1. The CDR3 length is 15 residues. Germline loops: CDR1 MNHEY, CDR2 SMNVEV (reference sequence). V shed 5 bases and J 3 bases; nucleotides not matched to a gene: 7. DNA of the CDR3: TGTGCCAGCAGTATTACCGGGACAGGGGACTACGAGCAGTACTTC. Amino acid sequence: CASSITGTGDYEQYF.

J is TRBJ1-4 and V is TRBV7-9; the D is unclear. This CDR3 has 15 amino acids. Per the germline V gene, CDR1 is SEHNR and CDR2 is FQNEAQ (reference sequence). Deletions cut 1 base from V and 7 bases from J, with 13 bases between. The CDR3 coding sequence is TGTGCCAGCAGCTTAGTGGCGGAGATGGGTGAAAAACTGTTTTTT. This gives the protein CASSLVAEMGEKLFF.

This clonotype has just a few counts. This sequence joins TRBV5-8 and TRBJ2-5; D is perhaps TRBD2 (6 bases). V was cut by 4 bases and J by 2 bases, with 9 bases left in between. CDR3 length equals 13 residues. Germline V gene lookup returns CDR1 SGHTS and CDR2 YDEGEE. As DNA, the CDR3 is TGTGCCAGCAGCCTAGCGTTTCAAGAGACCCAGTACTTC. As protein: CASSLAFQETQYF.